The rows below give T cell receptor beta chains drawn from one sample of a study of CD8 T cells in ankylosing spondylitis. TCRdb called the 5' RACE reads again in MiXCR, with one record for every CDR3 protein. There are approximately 69,000 distinct CDR3 sequences in the sample; over 4% occur only once, and about 2% lies in the top ten. Sequenced material: blood, either unsorted or a sorted T cell fraction (not recorded which). All receptors come from a male donor with ankylosing spondylitis or in good health (not recorded which). Both conserved end residues are part of each CDR3. A D gene is named only where the DNA matches it firmly. Where a row states a size, it is once, few, many or the class of an expanded clone; other rows omit it.

abundance: many; v_gene: TRBV7-6; d_gene: TRBD1; j_gene: TRBJ2-1; CDR3aa: CASSLVGTGGYEQFF; CDR3nt: TGTGCCAGCAGCTTAGTCGGGACAGGGGGATATGAGCAGTTCTTC
abundance: many; v_gene: TRBV28; d_gene: -; j_gene: TRBJ1-1; CDR3aa: CASSFFTMMTEAFF; CDR3nt: TGTGCCAGCAGTTTTTTTACGATGATGACTGAAGCTTTCTTT
abundance: many; v_gene: TRBV7-9; d_gene: -; j_gene: TRBJ1-6; CDR3aa: CASTPGDYNSPLHF; CDR3nt: TGTGCCAGCACCCCGGGGGATTATAATTCACCCCTCCACTTT
abundance: many; v_gene: TRBV28; d_gene: -; j_gene: TRBJ1-2; CDR3aa: CASSLLMTSNYGYTF; CDR3nt: TGTGCCAGCAGTTTATTGATGACAAGTAACTATGGCTACACCTTC
abundance: many; v_gene: TRBV29-1; d_gene: -; j_gene: TRBJ1-2; CDR3aa: CSVEERDYGYTF; CDR3nt: TGCAGCGTTGAAGAGAGAGACTATGGCTACACCTTC
abundance: -; v_gene: TRBV9; d_gene: -; j_gene: TRBJ1-4; CDR3aa: CASSIGTNIPNEKLFF; CDR3nt: TGTGCCAGCAGCATCGGGACCAATATACCTAATGAAAAACTGTTTTTT
abundance: many; v_gene: TRBV12-3/TRBV12-4; d_gene: TRBD2; j_gene: TRBJ2-3; CDR3aa: CASRERGGSDTQYF; CDR3nt: TGTGCCAGCAGGGAGCGGGGGGGCTCAGATACGCAGTATTTT
abundance: many; v_gene: TRBV6-5; d_gene: -; j_gene: TRBJ2-2; CDR3aa: CASSKNGGGGYNTGELFF; CDR3nt: TGTGCCAGCTCAAAAAATGGGGGGGGCGGCTATAACACCGGGGAGCTGTTTTTT
abundance: many; v_gene: TRBV20-1; d_gene: TRBD2; j_gene: TRBJ2-1; CDR3aa: CSARDGGGGANEQFF; CDR3nt: TGCAGTGCTAGAGATGGGGGCGGGGGGGCCAATGAGCAGTTCTTC
abundance: many; v_gene: TRBV7-2; d_gene: TRBD1; j_gene: TRBJ1-6; CDR3aa: CASRTGGTGLNSPLHF; CDR3nt: TGTGCCAGCAGAACAGGGGGGACGGGACTTAATTCACCCCTCCACTTT
abundance: few; v_gene: TRBV11-3; d_gene: TRBD2; j_gene: TRBJ2-3; CDR3aa: CASSMLAGGTDTQYF; CDR3nt: TGTGCCAGCAGTATGCTAGCGGGGGGCACAGATACGCAGTATTTT
abundance: many; v_gene: TRBV28; d_gene: -; j_gene: TRBJ2-1; CDR3aa: CASSLNEQFF; CDR3nt: TGTGCCAGCAGTTTAAATGAGCAGTTCTTC
abundance: many; v_gene: TRBV2; d_gene: TRBD2; j_gene: TRBJ2-1; CDR3aa: CASRYRGEGNEQFF; CDR3nt: TGTGCCAGCAGATACCGGGGGGAGGGCAATGAGCAGTTCTTC
abundance: many; v_gene: TRBV12-3/TRBV12-4; d_gene: -; j_gene: TRBJ1-6; CDR3aa: CASSLWGVDSNYNSPLHF; CDR3nt: TGTGCCAGCAGTTTGTGGGGTGTTGACAGCAACTATAATTCACCCCTCCACTTT
abundance: many; v_gene: TRBV20-1; d_gene: -; j_gene: TRBJ1-5; CDR3aa: CSARDSGFQHF; CDR3nt: TGCAGTGCTAGAGACTCAGGATTCCAGCATTTT
abundance: many; v_gene: TRBV20-1; d_gene: -; j_gene: TRBJ2-2; CDR3aa: CSARDLGADGELFF; CDR3nt: TGCAGTGCTAGAGATCTGGGGGCGGACGGGGAGCTGTTTTTT
abundance: many; v_gene: TRBV6-2/TRBV6-3; d_gene: -; j_gene: TRBJ1-1; CDR3aa: CASGSQGYEAFF; CDR3nt: TGTGCCAGCGGTTCACAGGGTTACGAAGCTTTCTTT
abundance: many; v_gene: TRBV24-1; d_gene: TRBD2; j_gene: TRBJ2-1; CDR3aa: CATSDFTGGKANEQFF; CDR3nt: TGTGCCACCAGTGATTTCACCGGGGGGAAAGCGAATGAGCAGTTCTTC
abundance: -; v_gene: TRBV20-1; d_gene: -; j_gene: TRBJ2-1; CDR3aa: CSAVSGEYNEQFF; CDR3nt: TGCAGTGCTGTGTCCGGGGAGTACAATGAGCAGTTCTTC
abundance: many; v_gene: TRBV5-1; d_gene: TRBD1; j_gene: TRBJ2-5; CDR3aa: CASSSSGTGLETQYF; CDR3nt: TGCGCCAGCAGCTCATCCGGGACAGGGCTGGAGACCCAGTACTTC
abundance: many; v_gene: TRBV28; d_gene: TRBD2; j_gene: TRBJ2-3; CDR3aa: CASRMSGGAEADTQYF; CDR3nt: TGTGCCAGTCGCATGAGCGGGGGGGCCGAAGCAGATACGCAGTATTTT
abundance: many; v_gene: TRBV14; d_gene: -; j_gene: TRBJ1-1; CDR3aa: CASSALGTGSTEAFF; CDR3nt: TGTGCCAGCAGCGCCCTAGGTACGGGAAGCACTGAAGCTTTCTTT
abundance: many; v_gene: TRBV5-1; d_gene: TRBD2; j_gene: TRBJ2-2; CDR3aa: CASSFGTSGGSGELFF; CDR3nt: TGCGCCAGCAGCTTTGGTACTAGCGGGGGCTCCGGGGAGCTGTTTTTT
abundance: many; v_gene: TRBV7-9; d_gene: -; j_gene: TRBJ2-5; CDR3aa: CASSMMGQGYGETQYF; CDR3nt: TGTGCCAGCAGCATGATGGGGCAGGGGTATGGAGAGACCCAGTACTTC
abundance: many; v_gene: TRBV18; d_gene: TRBD2; j_gene: TRBJ2-1; CDR3aa: CASSTREGEQFF; CDR3nt: TGTGCCAGCTCAACCAGGGAGGGTGAGCAGTTCTTC
abundance: many; v_gene: TRBV12-3/TRBV12-4; d_gene: -; j_gene: TRBJ2-1; CDR3aa: CASSLVGEQFF; CDR3nt: TGTGCCAGCAGTTTAGTTGGTGAGCAGTTCTTC
abundance: many; v_gene: TRBV10-3; d_gene: TRBD2; j_gene: TRBJ2-3; CDR3aa: CAISESASGGRTDTQYF; CDR3nt: TGTGCCATCAGTGAGTCGGCTAGCGGGGGCCGCACAGATACGCAGTATTTT
abundance: few; v_gene: TRBV28; d_gene: -; j_gene: TRBJ2-7; CDR3aa: CASSFRVNYEQYF; CDR3nt: TGTGCCAGCAGTTTCCGGGTGAACTACGAGCAGTACTTC
abundance: many; v_gene: TRBV3-1; d_gene: -; j_gene: TRBJ1-4; CDR3aa: CASSQDAAHNEKLFF; CDR3nt: TGTGCCAGCAGCCAAGATGCAGCTCATAATGAAAAACTGTTTTTT
abundance: many; v_gene: TRBV7-8; d_gene: -; j_gene: TRBJ1-5; CDR3aa: CASSPNLDQPQHF; CDR3nt: TGTGCCAGCAGCCCCAACCTTGATCAGCCCCAGCATTTT
abundance: many; v_gene: TRBV5-1; d_gene: -; j_gene: TRBJ1-2; CDR3aa: CASSGGPTDPGGYTF; CDR3nt: TGCGCCAGCAGCGGGGGGCCGACAGACCCGGGGGGCTACACCTTC
abundance: many; v_gene: TRBV12-3/TRBV12-4; d_gene: -; j_gene: TRBJ1-3; CDR3aa: CASSFGSGNTIYF; CDR3nt: TGTGCCAGCAGTTTTGGCTCTGGAAACACCATATATTTT
abundance: many; v_gene: TRBV3-1; d_gene: -; j_gene: TRBJ1-1; CDR3aa: CASSQVGGNTEAFF; CDR3nt: TGTGCCAGCAGCCAAGTTGGGGGGAACACTGAAGCTTTCTTT
abundance: many; v_gene: TRBV2; d_gene: -; j_gene: TRBJ2-2; CDR3aa: CASTPTGELFF; CDR3nt: TGTGCCAGCACACCCACCGGGGAGCTGTTTTTT
abundance: many; v_gene: TRBV12-3/TRBV12-4; d_gene: -; j_gene: TRBJ1-2; CDR3aa: CASSLVETLGYTF; CDR3nt: TGTGCCAGCAGCTTAGTAGAGACTTTGGGCTACACCTTC
abundance: many; v_gene: TRBV29-1; d_gene: -; j_gene: TRBJ1-5; CDR3aa: CSVRNSNQPQHF; CDR3nt: TGCAGCGTTCGGAATAGCAATCAGCCCCAGCATTTT
abundance: many; v_gene: TRBV7-9; d_gene: -; j_gene: TRBJ2-1; CDR3aa: CASSLKNEDEQFF; CDR3nt: TGTGCCAGCAGCTTAAAGAACGAGGATGAGCAGTTCTTC
abundance: many; v_gene: TRBV20-1; d_gene: -; j_gene: TRBJ2-1; CDR3aa: CSARGSEDPTSIYNEQFF; CDR3nt: TGCAGTGCTAGAGGTTCAGAAGACCCAACCTCGATCTACAATGAGCAGTTCTTC
abundance: few; v_gene: TRBV7-2; d_gene: TRBD2; j_gene: TRBJ2-5; CDR3aa: CASSPIAGEQETQYF; CDR3nt: TGTGCCAGCAGTCCAATAGCGGGGGAGCAAGAGACCCAGTACTTC
abundance: many; v_gene: TRBV28; d_gene: TRBD2; j_gene: TRBJ2-5; CDR3aa: CASSSSSGDQETQYF; CDR3nt: TGTGCCAGCAGTTCGTCTAGCGGGGACCAAGAGACCCAGTACTTC
abundance: many; v_gene: TRBV28; d_gene: -; j_gene: TRBJ1-5; CDR3aa: CASSPWDTNQPQHF; CDR3nt: TGTGCCAGCAGTCCCTGGGACACGAATCAGCCCCAGCATTTT
abundance: many; v_gene: TRBV4-3; d_gene: TRBD1; j_gene: TRBJ2-7; CDR3aa: CASSQERPDRGGEQYF; CDR3nt: TGCGCCAGCAGCCAAGAAAGGCCGGACAGGGGGGGAGAGCAGTACTTC
abundance: many; v_gene: TRBV11-2; d_gene: -; j_gene: TRBJ1-1; CDR3aa: CASSWRLGNTEAFF; CDR3nt: TGTGCCAGCAGCTGGAGGCTGGGTAACACTGAAGCTTTCTTT
abundance: -; v_gene: TRBV7-6; d_gene: -; j_gene: TRBJ2-3; CDR3aa: CASSSADVDPQYF; CDR3nt: TGTGCCAGCAGCTCCGCGGACGTAGATCCGCAGTATTTT
abundance: many; v_gene: TRBV28; d_gene: TRBD2; j_gene: TRBJ2-1; CDR3aa: CASSLWQRGGQDEQFF; CDR3nt: TGTGCCAGCAGTTTATGGCAGCGGGGGGGCCAGGATGAGCAGTTCTTC
abundance: -; v_gene: TRBV5-5; d_gene: -; j_gene: TRBJ2-5; CDR3aa: CASSTRPKETQYF; CDR3nt: TGTGCCAGCAGCACGCGACCAAAAGAGACCCAGTACTTC
abundance: many; v_gene: TRBV14; d_gene: -; j_gene: TRBJ1-1; CDR3aa: CASSALRNTEAFF; CDR3nt: TGTGCCAGCAGCGCTTTGAGGAACACTGAAGCTTTCTTT
abundance: many; v_gene: TRBV6-2/TRBV6-3; d_gene: -; j_gene: TRBJ1-5; CDR3aa: CASTGGGQPQHF; CDR3nt: TGTGCCAGCACGGGGGGGGGACAGCCCCAGCATTTT
abundance: many; v_gene: TRBV4-3; d_gene: -; j_gene: TRBJ2-3; CDR3aa: CASSQEPFNTQYF; CDR3nt: TGCGCCAGCAGCCAAGAACCCTTTAATACGCAGTATTTT
abundance: many; v_gene: TRBV19; d_gene: TRBD1; j_gene: TRBJ1-1; CDR3aa: CASSMTGGFTEAFF; CDR3nt: TGTGCCAGTAGTATGACAGGGGGGTTCACTGAAGCTTTCTTT